One T cell receptor beta chain is described in this entry. The antigen is not known. The data were taken from a study of graft-versus-host responses after intestinal transplantation. Study details: The recipients all started with anti-thymocyte globulin induction and then took tacrolimus and steroids for around three years.

This CDR3 comprises 12 residues. Germline CDR1 and CDR2: MNHEY and SVGAGI. With 4 bases removed from V and 7 bases from J, the gap between germline ends came to 7 bases. Study conclusions and caveats: Investigators detected GvH clones in recipient marrow, with some emerging earlier in ileum or blood.

Assay: immunoSEQ multiplex PCR; the TCRdb copy retains only in-frame clones and omits some. The table shows 90,000 to 100,000 clones, with about 82% occurring only once. This TCR was sampled from a human patient who received an intestinal transplant, so some T cells may come from the graft donor. This chain links TRBV6-5 with TRBJ2-2; D gene uncertain. The material sequenced was PBMCs, taken 255 days after intestinal transplant. In DNA, the CDR3 is TGTGCCAGCAGTTTTGCCGACGGGGAGCTGTTTTTT. This sequence encodes CASSFADGELFF.